This T cell receptor beta chain was recorded in a study of low-dose radiotherapy and immunotherapy resistance in tumors (dated 2022 in TCRdb). Regarding the study in general: Cohort 1 received 0.5 Gy per fraction every 2 weeks, with a prescribed total PTV dose of 6.5 Gy. Cohort 2 received 1 Gy per fraction every two weeks, with a total of 13 Gy over 26 weeks. Patients were given nivolumab as a 240 mg flat dose every two weeks and ipilimumab at 1 mg/kg every six weeks, with both drugs delivered intravenously. Cyclophosphamide 200 mg/m2 was administered intravenously every two weeks, one day before each radiation and immunotherapy administration. Patients took aspirin 300 mg orally once daily for four cycles, starting on cycle 1 day 1. The trial did not randomize participants into treatment groups. Eight patients were included in the translational analysis, namely three from the first dose cohort plus the first five from the second dose cohort.

Taken with the paper, the label for time point translates to: before trial treatment. Donors were enrolled in RACIN, a single-arm phase I dose-escalation trial in which nivolumab, ipilimumab, aspirin, low-dose cyclophosphamide and low-dose radiotherapy were combined. To be eligible, a patient needed to have an advanced solid tumor that was TIL-negative. From V the trimming removes 3 bases and from J it removes 8 bases, while the gene matches leave 18 bases of the junction unaccounted for. Looking up the germline V gene yields CDR1 KGHSH and CDR2 LQKENI. There are 19 amino acids in the CDR3, from cysteine to phenylalanine inclusive. Only CDR3 DNA is held: 57 bases, read in frame from base 1. Points on this clonotype: Its antigen remains unidentified. One base away there is no much larger clone; base qualities are not given.

TCRdb shows the sequencer as Illumina HiSeq 2500. First-strand cDNA was synthesized using Superscript III and a set of TRAV- and TRBV-specific primers, so that both TCRalpha and TCRbeta chains were covered. TCRs were amplified with Phusion for about 20 PCR cycles using a constant-region primer together with the adapter attached to the V primers. The MessageAmp II aRNA Amplification Kit was used to amplify the isolated mRNA, with in vitro transcription run for approximately 15 hours at 37 degrees C. The Dynabeads mRNA DIRECT Purification Kit was used to isolate the mRNA for TCR sequencing. A second approximately 25-cycle Phusion PCR added indexed Illumina adapters, and products were purified with AMPure XP beads. The study's own analysis went as follows. Using custom Perl scripts, TCR sequences that encoded the same protein were pooled, out-of-frame sequences were dropped, and the abundance of each clonotype was calculated. The analysis excluded TCR sequences that were supported by just one read. The metrics used to describe the repertoires included Shannon entropy, Gini index, clonality, richness, and the frequency of TCRs shared between repertoires. TCRdb ran its own pipeline on the public reads, namely fastp trimming at Q25 and MiXCR clone calling, and kept in-frame beta chains. Each record represents a unique CDR3 protein, reported with the most common genes and DNA among its rows. It is TCRdb's table, rather than the study itself, that gives the V and J calls and clone size. In all, the sample holds over 65,000 distinct CDR3 sequences, and roughly a sixth of those were seen once. The ten largest clones represent 2.8% of the sample.

The sequence was obtained from a male donor with prostate cancer. The starting material was PBMCs, obtained before treatment. The rearranged chain carries TRBV18 and TRBJ2-1, with 11 bases aligning to TRBD2. The DNA sequence reads TGTGCCAGCTCACCGCCGGGGGGACTAGCGGACCATGGGCGCGATGAGCAGTTCTTC. It codes for CASSPPGGLADHGRDEQFF.